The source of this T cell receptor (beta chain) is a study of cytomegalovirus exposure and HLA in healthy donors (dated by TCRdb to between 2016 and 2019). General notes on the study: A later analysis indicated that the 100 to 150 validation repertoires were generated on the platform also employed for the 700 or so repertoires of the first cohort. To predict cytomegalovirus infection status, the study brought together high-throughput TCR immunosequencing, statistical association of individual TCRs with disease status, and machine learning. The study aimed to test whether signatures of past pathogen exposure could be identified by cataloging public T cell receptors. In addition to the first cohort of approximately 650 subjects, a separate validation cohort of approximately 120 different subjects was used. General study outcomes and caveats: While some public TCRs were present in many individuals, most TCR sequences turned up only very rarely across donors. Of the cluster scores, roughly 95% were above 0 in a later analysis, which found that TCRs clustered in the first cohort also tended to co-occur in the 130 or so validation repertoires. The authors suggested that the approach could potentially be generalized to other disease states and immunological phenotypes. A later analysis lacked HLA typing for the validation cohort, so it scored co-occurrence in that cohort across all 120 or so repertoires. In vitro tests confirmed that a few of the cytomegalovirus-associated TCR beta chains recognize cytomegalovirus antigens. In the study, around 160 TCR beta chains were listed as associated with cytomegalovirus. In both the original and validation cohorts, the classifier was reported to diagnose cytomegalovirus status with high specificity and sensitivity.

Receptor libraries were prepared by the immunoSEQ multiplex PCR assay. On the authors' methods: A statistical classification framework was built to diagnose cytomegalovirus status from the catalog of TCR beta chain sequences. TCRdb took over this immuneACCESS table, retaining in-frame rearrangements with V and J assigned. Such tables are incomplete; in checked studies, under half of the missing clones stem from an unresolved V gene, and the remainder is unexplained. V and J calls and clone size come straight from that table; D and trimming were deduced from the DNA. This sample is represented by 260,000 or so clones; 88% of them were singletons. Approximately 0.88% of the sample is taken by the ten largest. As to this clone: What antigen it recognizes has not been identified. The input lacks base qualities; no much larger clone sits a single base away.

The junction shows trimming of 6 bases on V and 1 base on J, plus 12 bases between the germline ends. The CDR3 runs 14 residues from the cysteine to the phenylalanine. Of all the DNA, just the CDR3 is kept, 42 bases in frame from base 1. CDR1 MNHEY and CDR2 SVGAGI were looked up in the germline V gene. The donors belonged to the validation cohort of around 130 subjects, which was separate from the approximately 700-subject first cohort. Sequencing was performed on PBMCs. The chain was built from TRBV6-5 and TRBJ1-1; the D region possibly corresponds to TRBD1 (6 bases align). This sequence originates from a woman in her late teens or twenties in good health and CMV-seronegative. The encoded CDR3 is CASRQGQTNTEAFF. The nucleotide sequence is TGTGCCAGCAGACAAGGACAGACGAACACTGAAGCTTTCTTT.